The entry that follows covers one T cell receptor (beta chain) sequence. Its antigen is not known. TCRdb's table, derived via immunoSEQ multiplex PCR, lists solely in-frame clones and lacks some. The table records fewer than 25,000 clones, about 86% of them present only once. This entry comes from a study of OX40 agonist ivuxolimab in advanced cancers. Study context: The dose-escalation cohort had hepatocellular carcinoma, melanoma, renal cell or head and neck cancer.

Study-wide points: CD4+ and CD8+ blood T cells expanded clonally by week 6 at 0.1 to 3.0 mg/kg. Determination of antigen specificity was not performed for the expanded peripheral T cells. Low normalized clonal expansion also occurred in some nonresponding patients.

The V end was cut by 1 base, the J end by 6 bases, with 7 bases between. Per the germline V gene, CDR1 is SGHNT and CDR2 is YENEEA. The CDR3 runs to 14 residues. This TCR came from an adult with an advanced solid tumor such as melanoma, head and neck, liver or kidney cancer. The sequencing here drew on CD4+ or CD8+ T cells sorted from blood, taken in a trial of the OX40 agonist ivuxolimab. V is TRBV11-3 and J is TRBJ2-6; D call uncertain. The CDR3 sequence: CASSLVGSANVLTF. The CDR3 DNA follows: TGTGCCAGCAGCTTAGTCGGGTCGGCCAACGTCCTGACTTTC.